This T cell receptor beta chain was retrieved from a study of T cell repertoires in cytomegalovirus infection. TCRdb redid the calling of the reads with MiXCR, one entry per CDR3 protein. Here the sample spans hundreds of thousands of distinct CDR3 sequences, about 31% being singletons. This clonotype has more than one count but fewer than ten. Its antigen is unknown. V was pared by 4 bases and J by 2 bases, with 8 bases of the junction left unmatched. The CDR3 spans 16 residues. From germline, CDR1 is SGDLS and CDR2 YYNGEE. The chain has TRBV9 and TRBJ2-2; TRBD1 matches at 7 bases. The sequence was obtained from a human donor in good health (CMV status not recorded). Some clones in this sample may be carry-over from other donors' samples. The sequencing used cultured CD8+ T cells from PBMCs, collected from culture after CMV antigen stimulation. In nucleotides, the CDR3 is TGTGCCAGCAGCTCGCGACAGGGACAAAACACCGGGGAGCTGTTTTTT. Its translation: CASSSRQGQNTGELFF.